This section outlines one T cell receptor (beta chain) sequence together with its context. The data are from a study of blood T cell repertoires in COVID-19. Study-wide background: Some COVID-19 samples were acute and others convalescent; all came from the United States, Italy and Spain. PBMCs, B-cell-depleted T cells, or T cells were the source of the cDNA or gDNA that made up the material.

V was pared by 3 bases and J by 4 bases, with 7 bases of the junction left unmatched. This CDR3 has 15 residues. Germline V lookup: CDR1 MRHNA, CDR2 SNTAGT. In the original analysis: From reference gene primer amplification, estimates of nucleated cell counts were derived. Profiling relied on immunoSEQ multiplex PCR, and the TCRdb table lists in-frame clones only, not all of them. V, J and clone size derive from that table, while D and trimming were established from the DNA sequence. The sample includes 50,000 to 65,000 clones, approximately 90% seen only once; the top ten take approximately 3.6%. The rearrangement uses TRBV6-4 and TRBJ1-2, with 8 positions matching TRBD1. The sequencing input was peripheral blood. The sequence derives from an older man with acute or convalescent COVID-19. CDR3: CASSENRGIGYGYTF. CDR3 DNA: TGTGCCAGCAGTGAGAACAGGGGGATTGGCTATGGCTACACCTTC.